This TCR beta chain was documented in a study of cytomegalovirus exposure and HLA in healthy donors. Looking at the study overall: From HLA-typed donors, an early data release held approximately 85 million unique TCRs.

CDR1 and CDR2 from the germline V gene are SGHNT and YYREEE (reference sequence). CDR3 size: 13 residues. Study-wide results and caveats: The majority of TCR sequences were rare, yet some public TCRs appeared in many donors. About 87% or about 30% of the time was how often most TCR beta V segments were productive, according to an earlier analysis.

The PCR used 60 Vbeta and 13 Jbeta primers. The protocol was immunoSEQ multiplex PCR, while the TCRdb copy is restricted to in-frame clones and leaves out a portion. This listing includes under 200,000 clones. Turning to this clone: Its antigen is unidentified. The junction differs from germline at one of its ends, possibly a read error.

Input material: PBMCs. The chain recombines TRBV5-4 with TRBJ1-1; weak D call: TRBD1 (5 bases). The sequence was collected from a woman between 18 and 29 years old in good health and CMV-seropositive. The CDR3 loop is CASRLGVNTEAFF. DNA for the CDR3: TGTGCCAGCCGCTTAGGGGTGAACACTGAAGCTTTCTTT. The entire variable domain, with the rest obtained from reference TRBV5-4 and TRBJ1-1, is as follows: ETGVTQSPTHLIKTRGQQVTLRCSSQSGHNTVSWYQQALGQGPQFIFQYYREEENGRGNFPPRFSGLQFPNYSSELNVNALELDDSALYLCASRLGVNTEAFFGQGTRLTVV.